This T cell receptor (beta chain) was sequenced during a study of control samples from healthy donors and cancer patients. Assay used: immunoSEQ multiplex PCR; TCRdb lists only in-frame clones, some missing. The sample lists some 140,000 clones; around 92% were seen once. This clone was recorded a few times. Sequences were obtained from PBMCs. This receptor was obtained from a man aged 50 or older with head and neck cancer.

CDR3 sequence reads: CASSLGTTPTGETQYF. CDR3 DNA: TGCGCCAGCAGCCTGGGGACTACCCCCACGGGGGAGACCCAGTACTTC. The chain combines TRBV5-1 with TRBJ2-5; 7 bases are shared with TRBD2. Germline V gene lookup returns CDR1 SGHRS and CDR2 YFSETQ. CDR3 length: 16 residues. With V trimmed by 4 bases and J by 5 bases, 14 bases remained unmatched.